The present entry profiles one T cell receptor (beta chain) with its context. V was shortened by 9 bases and J by 5 bases, with 13 bases between the two germline ends. Germline CDR1 SNHLY, CDR2 FYNNEI. The CDR3 sequence is 13 residues long. The sample originates from a study of blood T cell repertoires in COVID-19. Looking at the study overall: Both acute and convalescent COVID-19 samples were obtained from the United States, Italy and Spain. T cells, B-cell-depleted T cells, or PBMCs provided the cDNA or gDNA that served as material.

Methods used by the authors: Reference gene primer amplification gave nucleated cell count estimates. The method was immunoSEQ multiplex PCR; TCRdb's version includes in-frame clones alone and lacks a portion of them. The DNA gave D and trimming, while V, J and clone size come from that table. The table includes about 210,000 clones, more than 70% detected once. V usage is TRBV2 and J usage is TRBJ2-2, with D possibly TRBD2 on 7 matching bases. This sequence was found in a middle-aged man with active or convalescent COVID-19. Sequenced sample: peripheral blood. The CDR3 bases are TGTGCCAGTGCGGGGGCCCGAACCGGGGAGCTGTTTTTT. Protein product: CASAGARTGELFF.